The 29 T cell receptor beta chains given below trace back to one sample, sequenced in a study of OX40 agonist ivuxolimab in advanced cancers. Libraries were made using the immunoSEQ multiplex PCR assay. TCRdb provides this immuneACCESS table in a form limited to in-frame rearrangements. Some clones are lacking; in checked studies, under half of them reflect an unresolved V gene, and why the rest are absent is not known. Recorded for this sample are about 98,000 clones; around 85% of them occurred a single time. Together, the top ten hold about 0.82% of the sample. The sample was CD4+ or CD8+ T cells sorted from blood, taken in a trial of the OX40 agonist ivuxolimab. All receptors derive from an adult with an advanced solid tumor such as melanoma, head and neck, liver or kidney cancer.

This sequence joins TRBV7-2 and TRBJ2-5; the match to TRBD1 covers 8 bases. The V and J ends lost 5 bases and 4 bases, in that order; junction bases with no gene match: 9. Germline V gene data show CDR1 as SGHTA and CDR2 as FQGNSA. The CDR3 is 15 amino acids. The CDR3 sequence is CASSLYRGIGETQYF. The CDR3 DNA follows: TGTGCCAGCAGCCTGTACAGGGGGATAGGAGAGACCCAGTACTTC.

The chain employs TRBV6-1 and TRBJ1-4; D may be TRBD1 (6 bases). Trimming cost V 6 bases and J 5 bases, with 16 bases left between them. Germline loops: CDR1 MNHNS, CDR2 SASEGT. The CDR3 runs to 15 residues. CDR3 sequence (DNA): TGTGCCAGCAGGGGCGGGGAGGGGGGAAATGAAAAACTGTTTTTT. It codes for CASRGGEGGNEKLFF.

The chain recombines TRBV9 with TRBJ2-3, with 9 nucleotides matching TRBD2. Trimming at V came to 0 bases and at J to 4 bases, leaving 15 bases not matched to a gene. CDR1 is SGDLS, CDR2 YYNGEE, per germline. This CDR3 comprises 19 residues. CDR3 amino acids: CASSVEGWSASGTSDTQYF. The DNA of the CDR3 is TGTGCCAGCAGCGTAGAAGGGTGGTCGGCTAGCGGGACTTCAGATACGCAGTATTTT.

The chain recombines TRBV19 with TRBJ2-5; the match to TRBD2 covers 7 bases. Germline CDR1 LNHDA, CDR2 SQIVND (reference sequence). The CDR3 spans 15 residues. V shed 6 bases and J 2 bases; nucleotides not matched to a gene: 9. CDR3 loop: CASSGGRTIQETQYF. The DNA for the CDR3 is TGTGCCAGTAGCGGGGGGAGGACCATTCAAGAGACCCAGTACTTC.

This chain connects TRBV6-5 to TRBJ2-3; perhaps TRBD1 as D (5 bases). The CDR3 spans 15 residues. Germline loops: CDR1 MNHEY, CDR2 SVGAGI. The germline V and J ends were trimmed by 2 bases and 6 bases, with 15 bases remaining between them. CDR3: CASSYRAGSGDTQYF. CDR3 DNA sequence: TGTGCCAGCAGTTACAGGGCAGGGTCTGGGGATACGCAGTATTTT.

The rearrangement uses TRBV6-5 and TRBJ1-2; a weak D match, TRBD1 (5 bases). This CDR3 region has 14 residues. Germline V gene data show CDR1 as MNHEY and CDR2 as SVGAGI. Trimming shortened V by 2 bases and J by 3 bases, and 10 bases separated the two germline ends. The chain's CDR3 is CASSYQGDHYGYTF. The CDR3 coding sequence is TGTGCCAGCAGTTACCAGGGAGATCACTATGGCTACACCTTC.

This clone has a single count. The chain has TRBV15 and TRBJ1-5, with D maybe TRBD1 (5 bases). The CDR3 spans 14 residues. Germline V lookup: CDR1 LNHNV, CDR2 YYDKDF (reference sequence). V lost 0 bases and J 11 bases, leaving 14 bases between the germline ends. Here the CDR3 DNA reads TGTGCCACCAGCAGAGATCACCGGGGCCCATCCCAGCATTTT. This codes for CATSRDHRGPSQHF.

The chain uses TRBV6-6 and TRBJ1-1; D call uncertain. Germline CDR1 is MNHNY and CDR2 is SVGAGI (reference sequence). The CDR3 totals 11 residues. V was pared by 6 bases and J by 5 bases, with 7 bases between. In DNA, the CDR3 is TGTGCCAGCAGCGGCAAGACTGAAGCTTTCTTT. Its translation is CASSGKTEAFF.

This sequence joins TRBV18 and TRBJ1-4; the D gene is possibly TRBD1 (6 bases). Germline CDR1 is KGHSH and CDR2 is LQKENI. V lost 0 bases, J lost 7 bases, and 18 bases lay in between. The CDR3 loop spans 17 amino acids. The CDR3 bases are TGTGCCAGCTCACCACCGATGGGGCAGGGGATTAGTGAAAAACTGTTTTTT. Translated: CASSPPMGQGISEKLFF.

The chain carries TRBV27 and TRBJ2-7, with a tentative D call TRBD2 (6 bases). Germline V gives CDR1 MNHEY, CDR2 SMNVEV (reference sequence). This CDR3 region has 12 residues. V was pared by 3 bases and J by 3 bases, with 6 bases between. CDR3 nucleotides: TGTGCCAGCAGTTTGGGGGGCTACGAGCAGTACTTC. This encodes CASSLGGYEQYF.

This clone was counted a single time. This chain connects TRBV29-1 to TRBJ1-1; possible D gene TRBD1, 5 bases. V lost 5 bases and J lost 1, with 8 bases in between. The length of the CDR3 is 12 residues. Germline V gives CDR1 SQVTM, CDR2 ANQGSEA. The CDR3 DNA follows: TGCAGCGTTCTTACAGGGAACACTGAAGCTTTCTTT. This translates into CSVLTGNTEAFF.

Comments on this clone: Other DNA sequences in the same sample also yield this CDR3. V gene TRBV5-1 combines with J gene TRBJ1-2; D unclear. The V end lost 4 bases, the J end lost 1 base, and 11 bases lay between the germline ends. The CDR3 extends over 14 amino acids. CDR1 and CDR2 (germline): SGHRS, YFSETQ. In DNA form, the CDR3 reads TGCGCCAGCAGCCTTGACGGAATTAACTATGGCTACACCTTC. Amino acid sequence: CASSLDGINYGYTF.

In DNA, the CDR3 is TGTGCCAGTACGGGGGAGGGAGGGGGACAGCCCCAGCATTTT. Protein product: CASTGEGGGQPQHF. The chain is built from TRBV2 and TRBJ1-5; weak D call: TRBD1 (6 bases). This CDR3 is 14 amino acids long. V shed 9 bases and J shed 7 bases, with 19 bases lying between them. Germline CDR1 reads SNHLY; CDR2 reads FYNNEI.

This chain links TRBV6-1 with TRBJ1-5, with D tentatively TRBD1 (5 bases). In germline, CDR1 is MNHNS, CDR2 SASEGT. This CDR3 region has 15 residues. Trimming stripped 3 bases from V and 0 bases from J, with 9 bases between. CDR3 DNA sequence: TGTGCCAGCAGTGAGGACATCTATAGCAATCAGCCCCAGCATTTT. Its translation: CASSEDIYSNQPQHF.

The genes are TRBV29-1 and TRBJ2-7; TRBD2 agrees at 10 bases. Germline CDR1 SQVTM, CDR2 ANQGSEA. The ends lost 7 bases at V and 2 bases at J; junction bases unmatched: 8. The CDR3 is 14 residues long. CDR3 amino acids: CSALGLAGAYEQYF. In nucleotides, the CDR3 is TGCAGCGCACTCGGGCTAGCGGGAGCCTACGAGCAGTACTTC.

The V and J genes are TRBV6-1 and TRBJ1-2; TRBD1 is a possible D gene (5 bases). The CDR3 contains 12 residues. V was clipped by 8 bases and J by 4 bases, with 11 bases between them. Germline assignment: CDR1 MNHNS and CDR2 SASEGT. This chain's CDR3 is CASATDIYGYTF. CDR3 DNA: TGTGCCAGCGCGACAGATATCTATGGCTACACCTTC.

The chain couples TRBV6-1 to TRBJ2-7, with a tentative D call TRBD2 (6 bases). This CDR3 has 15 amino acids. V dropped 5 bases and J dropped 1 base, with 15 bases sitting between them. Germline V gives CDR1 MNHNS, CDR2 SASEGT. The CDR3 DNA sequence: TGTGCCAGCAGTAAAGGGACGGGGGAATCCTACGAGCAGTACGTC. This gives the protein CASSKGTGESYEQYV.

The chain combines TRBV5-1 with TRBJ1-3; a possible D gene is TRBD1 (5 bases). Trimming shortened V by 0 bases and J by 2 bases, and 9 bases separated the two germline ends. Germline V gene lookup returns CDR1 SGHRS and CDR2 YFSETQ. The CDR3 contains 15 residues. The CDR3 region has the DNA TGCGCCAGCAGCTTGGGCCGGGGGGCTGGAAACACCATATATTTT. Protein product: CASSLGRGAGNTIYF.

This chain's CDR3 is CASSSRPGMNTEAFF. CDR3 DNA: TGTGCCAGCAGCTCCCGGCCGGGGATGAACACTGAAGCTTTCTTT. J is TRBJ1-1 and V is TRBV5-4; no definite D call. Per germline, CDR1 SGHNT and CDR2 YYREEE (reference sequence). V lost 3 bases and J 0 bases, leaving 12 bases between the germline ends. The CDR3 is 15 amino acids.

The chain uses TRBV7-9 and TRBJ1-4; the D is unclear. Germline lookup yields CDR1 SEHNR and CDR2 FQNEAQ (reference sequence). The CDR3 sequence is 13 residues long. With 1 base removed from V and 10 bases from J, the gap between germline ends came to 10 bases. In DNA form, the CDR3 reads TGTGCCAGCAGCTTAGGTATTCCGGCAAAACTGTTTTTT. This gives the protein CASSLGIPAKLFF. Drawing the rest from reference TRBV7-9 and TRBJ1-4, the complete variable domain is DTGVSQNPRHKITKRGQNVTFRCDPISEHNRLYWYRQTLGQGPEFLTYFQNEAQLEKSRLLSDRFSAERPKGSFSTLEIQRTEQGDSAMYLCASSLGIPAKLFFGSGTQLSVL.

This rearrangement joins TRBV5-1 to TRBJ2-2; 15 positions agree with TRBD2. Per the germline V gene, CDR1 is SGHRS and CDR2 is YFSETQ. The ends lost 4 bases at V and 1 base at J; junction bases unmatched: 2. This CDR3 comprises 17 residues. CDR3 loop: CASSLGLAGGNTGELFF. The CDR3 DNA reads as TGCGCCAGCAGCCTGGGACTAGCGGGAGGGAACACCGGGGAGCTGTTTTTT.

This rearrangement joins TRBV5-1 to TRBJ2-1; no definite D call. This CDR3 is 12 amino acids long. Germline assignment: CDR1 SGHRS and CDR2 YFSETQ. The germline V and J ends were trimmed by 5 bases and 10 bases, with 13 bases remaining between them. In DNA form, the CDR3 reads TGCGCCAGCAGACGAGAAAGCGTAGAGCAGTTCTTC. It is translated as CASRRESVEQFF.

The chain recombines TRBV7-2 with TRBJ2-5, with 9 bases lining up with TRBD2. Trimming cost V 6 bases and J 1 base; bases outside gene matches: 6. This CDR3 has 15 amino acids. CDR1 is SGHTA, CDR2 FQGNSA, per germline. The CDR3 coding sequence is TGTGCCAGCAGTTTTAGCGGGAGCCCCCAAGAGACCCAGTACTTC. As protein: CASSFSGSPQETQYF. The full variable domain, in which reference TRBV7-2 and TRBJ2-5 provide the parts outside the CDR3, is GAGVSQSPSNKVTEKGKDVELRCDPISGHTALYWYRQSLGQGLEFLIYFQGNSAPDKSGLPSDRFSAERTGGSVSTLTIQRTQQEDSAVYLCASSFSGSPQETQYFGPGTRLLVL.

This clone showed up just a few times. The V call is TRBV13, the J call TRBJ1-3; D possibly corresponds to TRBD1 (5 bases). Germline CDR1 PRHDT, CDR2 FYEKMQ (reference sequence). Trimming shortened V by 6 bases and J by 0 bases, and 12 bases separated the two germline ends. The CDR3 runs to 15 residues. This CDR3 reads CASRSGRISGNTIYF. The CDR3 nucleotides read TGTGCCAGCAGGTCGGGACGGATCTCTGGAAACACCATATATTTT.

This chain connects TRBV7-2 to TRBJ1-1; possible D gene TRBD1, 5 bases. The germline CDR1 and CDR2 sequences are SGHTA and FQGNSA. V shed 4 bases and J shed 3 bases, with 15 bases lying between them. The CDR3 consists of 15 residues. The CDR3 sequence is CASSSGAFADTEAFF. The CDR3 DNA sequence: TGTGCCAGCAGCTCCGGGGCATTCGCCGACACTGAAGCTTTCTTT.

CDR3 DNA: TGTGCCAGCAGTGGGCGACAGCGGGAGGAGGATACGCAGTATTTT. This sequence encodes CASSGRQREEDTQYF. The rearrangement joins TRBV2 to TRBJ2-3; 9 nucleotides agree with TRBD2. Germline assignment: CDR1 SNHLY and CDR2 FYNNEI. This CDR3 spans 15 amino acids. The trim removed 4 bases at V and 6 bases at J, leaving 8 bases unmatched.

V gene TRBV10-3 combines with J gene TRBJ2-1; TRBD2 matches at 9 bases. The V and J ends lost 10 bases and 3 bases, in that order; junction bases with no gene match: 7. Germline assignment: CDR1 ENHRY and CDR2 SYGVKD. The length of the CDR3 is 14 residues. CDR3 residues: CASRGTSLYNEQFF. The DNA for the CDR3 is TGTGCCAGCCGGGGGACTAGCCTCTACAATGAGCAGTTCTTC.

The genes are TRBV4-3 and TRBJ1-2, with a possible D match to TRBD1 (5 bases). Trimming took off 1 base at V and 6 bases at J, with 15 bases between the two ends. From germline, CDR1 is LGHNA and CDR2 YSLEER. The CDR3 runs to 15 residues. This CDR3 reads CASSQVGTHVDGYTF. The DNA of the CDR3 is TGCGCCAGCAGCCAAGTGGGGACCCACGTCGATGGCTACACCTTC.

The gene calls are TRBV19 and TRBJ1-5; 8 positions agree with TRBD1. Germline V gene data show CDR1 as LNHDA and CDR2 as SQIVND (reference sequence). Trimming cost V 6 bases and J 1 base; bases outside gene matches: 11. The CDR3 runs 17 residues. CDR3 sequence: CASSRQGAQGSNQPQHF. CDR3 sequence (DNA): TGTGCCAGTAGCCGGCAGGGGGCTCAAGGAAGCAATCAGCCCCAGCATTTT.